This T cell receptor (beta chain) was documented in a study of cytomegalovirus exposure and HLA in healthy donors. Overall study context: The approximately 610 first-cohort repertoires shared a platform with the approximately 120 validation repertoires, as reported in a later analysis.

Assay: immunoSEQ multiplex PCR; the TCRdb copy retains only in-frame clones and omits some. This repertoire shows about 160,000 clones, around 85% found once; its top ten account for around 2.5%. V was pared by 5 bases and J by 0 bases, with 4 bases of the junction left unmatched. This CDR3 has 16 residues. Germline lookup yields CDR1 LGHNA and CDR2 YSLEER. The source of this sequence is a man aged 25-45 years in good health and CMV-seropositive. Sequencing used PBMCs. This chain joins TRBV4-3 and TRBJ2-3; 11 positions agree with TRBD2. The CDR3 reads CASSYRTSGSTDTQYF. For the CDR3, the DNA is TGCGCCAGCAGCTACAGGACTAGCGGGAGCACAGATACGCAGTATTTT.